These T cell receptor beta chains were read from a single sample in a study of PD-L1 blockade in urothelial cancer. Only in-frame clones appear in the TCRdb table, and some are missing; sequencing was by immunoSEQ multiplex PCR. The sample contains some 120,000 clones, roughly 80% of which appear only once. Specimen: PBMCs, collected around atezolizumab (anti-PD-L1) treatment. Receptor source: a man between 45 and 60 years old with urothelial cancer. CDR3s include the opening cysteine and the closing phenylalanine or tryptophan. The D gene is left open where the match is weak. A clone size is listed for some rows: how often the clone was seen (once, few, many), or a class if it is expanded.

d_call j_call clone_size v_call cdr3_nt cdr3_aa
NA TRBJ1-1 NA TRBV15 TGTGCCACCAGCAGAGTAGCGAGGGCGAACACTGAAGCTTTCTTT CATSRVARANTEAFF
NA TRBJ2-3 once TRBV5-4 TGTGCCAGCACCAAGGACATGCTAAGCACAGATACGCAGTATTTT CASTKDMLSTDTQYF
TRBD1 TRBJ1-2 NA TRBV7-3 TGTGCCAGCAGCTTAACGGGACAGGGTTATGGCTACACCTTC CASSLTGQGYGYTF
TRBD1 TRBJ1-5 NA TRBV7-2 TGTGCCAGCAGCTTAGTTGGCAGGGGGCGAGTCAATCAGCCCCAGCATTTT CASSLVGRGRVNQPQHF
TRBD2 TRBJ2-3 NA TRBV4-1 TGCGCCAGCAGCCAAGATTGGACTAGCTACGATACGCAGTATTTT CASSQDWTSYDTQYF
TRBD1 TRBJ2-7 NA TRBV19 TGTGCCAGCAAGGACAGGACGAGCTCCTACGAGCAGTACTTC CASKDRTSSYEQYF
TRBD1 TRBJ1-3 NA TRBV18 TGTGCCAGCTCAACACAGGGGACTGGAAACACCATATATTTT CASSTQGTGNTIYF
NA TRBJ2-2 NA TRBV2 TGTGCCAGCAATGCGGTGAACACCGGGGAGCTGTTTTTT CASNAVNTGELFF
TRBD1 TRBJ1-1 NA TRBV10-1 TGCGCCAGCAGGAGACAGGGAATCCCCTTTAACACTGAAGCTTTCTTT CASRRQGIPFNTEAFF
NA TRBJ1-2 NA TRBV10-2 TGCGCCAGCAGTGAGTCGACGGGGGGAGCCTATGGCTACACCTTC CASSESTGGAYGYTF
TRBD1 TRBJ1-5 once TRBV2 TGTGCCAGCAGGGACAGGGTTAAGCAGCCCCAGCATTTT CASRDRVKQPQHF
NA TRBJ2-7 NA TRBV1 TGCACCAGCAGCCAAGAAAGTATCGGACAGGGAGACGAGCAGTACTTC CTSSQESIGQGDEQYF
TRBD1 TRBJ2-5 NA TRBV29-1 TGCAGCGTTAGGACAGGGGGCCAAGGGACCCAGTACTTC CSVRTGGQGTQYF
NA TRBJ2-5 few TRBV4-1 TGCGCCAGCAGCTTGTCCCTAACGACACAAGAGACCCAGTACTTC CASSLSLTTQETQYF
TRBD2 TRBJ2-2 NA TRBV5-1 TGCGCCAGCAGCTCCGCGGTCGGCGGGAGTGCCACCGGGGAGCTGTTTTTT CASSSAVGGSATGELFF
TRBD1 TRBJ1-3 NA TRBV7-2 TGTGCCAGCACCTCCGACAGGGTGGGCACCATATATTTT CASTSDRVGTIYF
TRBD2 TRBJ2-7 NA TRBV7-2 TGTGCCAGCAGCTTAGGACTAGCGGGGCCCTACGAGCAGTACTTC CASSLGLAGPYEQYF
NA TRBJ2-3 NA TRBV30 TGTGCCTGGAGTGAGGGGATGGCGTCTTACACAGATACGCAGTATTTT CAWSEGMASYTDTQYF
TRBD1 TRBJ2-3 NA TRBV7-9 TGTGCCAGCAGCTTATTTGATAGGGACAGGATCACAGATACGCAGTATTTT CASSLFDRDRITDTQYF
TRBD1 TRBJ2-7 NA TRBV5-8 TGTGCCAGCAGCACGGGACAGGGGGGTGAGCAGTACTTC CASSTGQGGEQYF